The sequence of this T cell receptor (beta chain) was determined in a study of CD8 T cells in Susac syndrome. RNA in amounts of roughly 0.45 to 1 ug was reverse transcribed with random hexamers. Across 54 Vbeta and 13 Jbeta, TCR beta CDR3 was amplified with immunoSEQ multiplex PCR. TCRdb processed the immunoSEQ multiplex PCR reads anew with MiXCR; each CDR3 protein has one entry. This table holds 150,000 or so distinct CDR3 sequences, 90% to 95% found once. Study-wide points: The study recognized that the number of individuals in its TCR sequencing and HLA analysis was relatively small.

The CDR3 spans 18 residues. V gave up 3 bases and J gave up 1 base, with 16 bases separating them. Germline V gives CDR1 LGHNA, CDR2 YSLEER. Turning to this clonotype: Its antigen is still unknown.

In blood CD8+ and CD4+ T cells, TCR beta underwent sequencing. Isolation of CD8+ and CD4+ T cells was performed negatively, whereas enrichment of TEMRA cells was done by FACS. The chain employs TRBV4-3 and TRBJ2-6; possibly TRBD1 for D (5 bases). The source material was CD4+ T cells from PBMCs. The clonotype comes from a human donor in good health. The chain's CDR3 is CASSQQTVTLSGANVLTF. DNA for the CDR3: TGCGCCAGCAGCCAGCAGACAGTTACACTGTCTGGGGCCAACGTCCTGACTTTC.